This T cell receptor beta chain stems from a study of human T cells and chemical hapten exposure. The study, taken as a whole, reports: Counts of expanded TCRs at PT1 were positively correlated with patch test score. Compared to controls, expanded TCRs made significantly more large clusters of similar CDR3s.

Time point in this sample: patch test 2, 6 weeks after DPC sensitization. The treatment denotes: therapeutic diphenylcyclopropenone sensitization with weekly scalp DPC. Each donor was an alopecia patient between 18 and 70 years of age who qualified for DPC. In its sample, this clonotype ranks as medium-sized. Its target is not known. MiXCR was run by TCRdb on the RACE reads, yielding one entry per CDR3 protein. The sample carries about 54,000 distinct CDR3 sequences, around 9.5% recorded once. The CDR3 extends over 13 amino acids. Germline-derived CDR1 and CDR2 are KGHSH and LQKENI. V was cut by 6 bases and J by 5 bases, with 11 bases left in between.

The material sequenced was whole blood, taken in connection with sensitization to the hapten diphenylcyclopropenone (DPC). This chain links TRBV18 with TRBJ1-5; the D gene is possibly TRBD1 (6 bases). The sequence was obtained from a woman between 50 and 59 years old with alopecia areata. Some clones in this sample may be carry-over from other donors' samples. The chain's CDR3 is CASSPRTDQPQHF. The CDR3 bases are TGTGCCAGCTCCCCCCGGACAGATCAGCCCCAGCATTTT.